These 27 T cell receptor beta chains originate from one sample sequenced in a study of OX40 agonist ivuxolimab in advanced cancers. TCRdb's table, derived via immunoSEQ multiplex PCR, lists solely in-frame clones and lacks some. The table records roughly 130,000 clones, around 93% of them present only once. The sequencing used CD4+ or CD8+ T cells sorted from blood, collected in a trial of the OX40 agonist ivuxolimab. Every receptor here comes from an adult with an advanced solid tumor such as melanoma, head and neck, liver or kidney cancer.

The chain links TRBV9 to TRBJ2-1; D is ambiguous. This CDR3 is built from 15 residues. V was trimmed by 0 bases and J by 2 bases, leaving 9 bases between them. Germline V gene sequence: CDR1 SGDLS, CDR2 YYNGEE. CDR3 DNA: TGTGCCAGCAGCGTAGACGGTAGGACCTACAATGAGCAGTTCTTC. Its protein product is CASSVDGRTYNEQFF.

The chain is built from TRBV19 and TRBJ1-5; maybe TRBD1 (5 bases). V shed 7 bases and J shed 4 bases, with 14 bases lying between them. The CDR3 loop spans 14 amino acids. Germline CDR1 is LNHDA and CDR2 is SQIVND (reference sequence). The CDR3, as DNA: TGTGCCAGTACCCAGGGAAGGTTAAATCAGCCCCAGCATTTT. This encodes CASTQGRLNQPQHF.

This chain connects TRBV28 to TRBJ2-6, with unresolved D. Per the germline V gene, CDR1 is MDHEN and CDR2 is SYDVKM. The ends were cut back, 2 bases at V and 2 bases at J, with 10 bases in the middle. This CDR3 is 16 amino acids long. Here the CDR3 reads CASSLRVLAGANVLTF. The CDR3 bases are TGTGCCAGCAGTTTAAGGGTGTTAGCTGGGGCCAACGTCCTGACTTTC.

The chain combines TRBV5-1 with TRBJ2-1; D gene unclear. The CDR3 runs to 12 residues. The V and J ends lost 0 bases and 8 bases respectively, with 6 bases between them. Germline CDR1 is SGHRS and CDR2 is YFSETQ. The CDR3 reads CASSLDWYEQFF. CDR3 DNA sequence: TGCGCCAGCAGCTTGGACTGGTATGAGCAGTTCTTC.

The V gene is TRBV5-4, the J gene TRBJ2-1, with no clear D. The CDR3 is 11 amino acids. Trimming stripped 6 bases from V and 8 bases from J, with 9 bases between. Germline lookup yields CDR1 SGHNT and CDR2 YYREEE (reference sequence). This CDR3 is CASIVGHEQFF. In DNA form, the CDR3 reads TGTGCCAGCATCGTCGGGCATGAGCAGTTCTTC.

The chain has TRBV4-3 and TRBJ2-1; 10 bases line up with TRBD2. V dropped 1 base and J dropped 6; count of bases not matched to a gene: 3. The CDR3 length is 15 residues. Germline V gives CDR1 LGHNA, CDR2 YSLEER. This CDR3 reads CASSQGSGRANEQFF. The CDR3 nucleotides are TGCGCCAGCAGCCAAGGCAGCGGGAGGGCCAATGAGCAGTTCTTC.

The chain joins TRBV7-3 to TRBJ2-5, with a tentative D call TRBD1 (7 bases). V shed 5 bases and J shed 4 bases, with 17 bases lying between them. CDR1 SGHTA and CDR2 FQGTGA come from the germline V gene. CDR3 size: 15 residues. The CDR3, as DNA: TGTGCCAGCAGCCCTCTGGGGCAGGGGGGAGAGACCCAGTACTTC. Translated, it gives CASSPLGQGGETQYF.

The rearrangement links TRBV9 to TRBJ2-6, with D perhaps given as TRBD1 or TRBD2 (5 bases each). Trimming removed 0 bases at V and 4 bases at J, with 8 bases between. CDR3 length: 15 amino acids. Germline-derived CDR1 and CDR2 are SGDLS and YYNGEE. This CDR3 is CASSVEGTGANVLTF. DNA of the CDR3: TGTGCCAGCAGCGTAGAAGGGACGGGGGCCAACGTCCTGACTTTC. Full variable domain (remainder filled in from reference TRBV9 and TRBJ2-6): DSGVTQTPKHLITATGQRVTLRCSPRSGDLSVYWYQQSLDQGLQFLIQYYNGEERAKGNILERFSAQQFPDLHSELNLSSLELGDSALYFCASSVEGTGANVLTFGAGSRLTVL.

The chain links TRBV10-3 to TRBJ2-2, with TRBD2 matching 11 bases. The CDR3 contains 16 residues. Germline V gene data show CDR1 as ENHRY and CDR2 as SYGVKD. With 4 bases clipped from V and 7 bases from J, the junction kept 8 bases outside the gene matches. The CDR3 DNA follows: TGTGCCATCAGTGGAACTAGCGGGAGTTCCGTCGGGGAGCTGTTTTTT. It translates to CAISGTSGSSVGELFF.

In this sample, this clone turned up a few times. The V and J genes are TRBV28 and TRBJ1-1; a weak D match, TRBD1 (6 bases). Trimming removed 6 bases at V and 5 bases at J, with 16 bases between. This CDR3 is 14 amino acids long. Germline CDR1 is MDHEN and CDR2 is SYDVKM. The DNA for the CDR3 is TGTGCCAGCAGCTCGGGGGCTGTGTGGACTGAAGCTTTCTTT. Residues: CASSSGAVWTEAFF.

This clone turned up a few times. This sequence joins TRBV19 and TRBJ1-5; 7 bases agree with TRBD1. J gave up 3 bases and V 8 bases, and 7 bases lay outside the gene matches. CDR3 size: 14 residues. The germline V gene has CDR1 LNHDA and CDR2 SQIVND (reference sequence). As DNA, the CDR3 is TGTGCCAGTTCCCGAAGGGGGCCCAATCAGCCCCAGCATTTT. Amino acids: CASSRRGPNQPQHF. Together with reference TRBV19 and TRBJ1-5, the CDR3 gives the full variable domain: DGGITQSPKYLFRKEGQNVTLSCEQNLNHDAMYWYRQDPGQGLRLIYYSQIVNDFQKGDIAEGYSVSREKKESFPLTVTSAQKNPTAFYLCASSRRGPNQPQHFGDGTRLSIL.

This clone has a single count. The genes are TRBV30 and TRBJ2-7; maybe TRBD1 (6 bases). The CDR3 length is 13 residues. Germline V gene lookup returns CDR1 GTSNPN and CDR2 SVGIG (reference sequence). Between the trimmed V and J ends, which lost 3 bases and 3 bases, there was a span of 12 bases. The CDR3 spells CAWRQGRDYEQYF. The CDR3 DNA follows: TGTGCCTGGAGACAGGGAAGAGACTACGAGCAGTACTTC.

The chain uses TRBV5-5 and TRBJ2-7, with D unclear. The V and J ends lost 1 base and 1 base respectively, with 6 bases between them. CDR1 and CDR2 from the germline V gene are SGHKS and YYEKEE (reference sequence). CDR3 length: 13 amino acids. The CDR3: CASSLLTSYEQYF. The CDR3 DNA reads TGTGCCAGCAGCTTGCTTACTTCCTACGAGCAGTACTTC. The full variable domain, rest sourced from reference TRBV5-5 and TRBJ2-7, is DAGVTQSPTHLIKTRGQQVTLRCSPISGHKSVSWYQQVLGQGPQFIFQYYEKEERGRGNFPDRFSARQFPNYSSELNVNALLLGDSALYLCASSLLTSYEQYFGPGTRLTVT.

CDR3 amino acids: CASSGLPGSFRKGNEQFF. The DNA of the CDR3 is TGTGCCAGTAGTGGCCTACCGGGCTCTTTCCGAAAAGGCAATGAGCAGTTCTTC. The chain has TRBV19 and TRBJ2-1; the D is unclear. The CDR3 contains 18 residues. CDR1 and CDR2 from the germline V gene are LNHDA and SQIVND (reference sequence). V was pared by 5 bases and J by 6 bases, with 26 bases between.

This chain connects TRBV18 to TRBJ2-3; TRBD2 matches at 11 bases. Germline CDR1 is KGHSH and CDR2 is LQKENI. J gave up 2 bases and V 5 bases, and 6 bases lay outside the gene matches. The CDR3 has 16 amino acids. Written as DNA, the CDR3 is TGTGCCAGCTCATCCTGGACTAGCGGGCTCACAGATACGCAGTATTTT. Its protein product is CASSSWTSGLTDTQYF. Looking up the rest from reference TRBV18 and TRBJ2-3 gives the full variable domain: NAGVMQNPRHLVRRRGQEARLRCSPMKGHSHVYWYRQLPEEGLKFMVYLQKENIIDESGMPKERFSAEFPKEGPSILRIQQVVRGDSAAYFCASSSWTSGLTDTQYFGPGTRLTVL.

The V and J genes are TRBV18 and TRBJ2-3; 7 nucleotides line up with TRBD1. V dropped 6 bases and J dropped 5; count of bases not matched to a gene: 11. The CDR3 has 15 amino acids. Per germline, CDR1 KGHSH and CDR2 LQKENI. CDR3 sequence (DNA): TGTGCCAGCTCGGCCCTTGGGACAGAGAAAGATACGCAGTATTTT. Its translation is CASSALGTEKDTQYF.

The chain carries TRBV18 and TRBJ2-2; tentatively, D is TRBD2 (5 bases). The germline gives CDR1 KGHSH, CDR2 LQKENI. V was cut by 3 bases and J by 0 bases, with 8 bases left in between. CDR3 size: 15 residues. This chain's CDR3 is CASSPPGSNTGELFF. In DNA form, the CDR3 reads TGTGCCAGCTCACCCCCGGGATCGAACACCGGGGAGCTGTTTTTT.

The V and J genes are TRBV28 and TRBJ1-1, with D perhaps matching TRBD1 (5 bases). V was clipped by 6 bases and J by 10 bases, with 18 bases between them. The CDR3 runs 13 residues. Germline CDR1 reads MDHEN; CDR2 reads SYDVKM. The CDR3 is CASRAGTRGGAFF. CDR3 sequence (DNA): TGTGCCAGCAGAGCCGGGACCCGGGGGGGAGCTTTCTTT. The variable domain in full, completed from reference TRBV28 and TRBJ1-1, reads DVKVTQSSRYLVKRTGEKVFLECVQDMDHENMFWYRQDPGLGLRLIYFSYDVKMKEKGDIPEGYSVSREKKERFSLILESASTNQTSMYLCASRAGTRGGAFFGQGTRLTVV.

The CDR3 region has the DNA TGCGCCAGCAGCAGGGGGTTGGAAGAGACCCAGTACTTC. Protein: CASSRGLEETQYF. This sequence joins TRBV4-1 and TRBJ2-5; TRBD1 is a possible D gene (6 bases). V lost 5 bases and J lost 3, with 10 bases in between. The CDR3 is made up of 13 amino acids. Germline V gene lookup returns CDR1 MGHRA and CDR2 YSYEKL.

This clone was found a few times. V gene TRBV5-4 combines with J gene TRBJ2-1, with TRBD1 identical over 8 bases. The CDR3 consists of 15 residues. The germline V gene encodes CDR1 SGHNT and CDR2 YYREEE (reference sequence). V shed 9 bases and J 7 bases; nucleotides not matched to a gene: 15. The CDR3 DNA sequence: TGTGCCACCTCCTCACGCCAGGGGGCAAATAATGAGCAGTTCTTC. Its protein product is CATSSRQGANNEQFF. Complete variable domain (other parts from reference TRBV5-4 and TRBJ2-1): ETGVTQSPTHLIKTRGQQVTLRCSSQSGHNTVSWYQQALGQGPQFIFQYYREEENGRGNFPPRFSGLQFPNYSSELNVNALELDDSALYLCATSSRQGANNEQFFGPGTRLTVL.

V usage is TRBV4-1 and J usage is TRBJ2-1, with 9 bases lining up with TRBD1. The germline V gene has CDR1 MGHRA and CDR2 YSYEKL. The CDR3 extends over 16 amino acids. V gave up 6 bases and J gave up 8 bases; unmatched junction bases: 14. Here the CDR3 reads CASSPQEKTGGHEQFF. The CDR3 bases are TGCGCCAGCAGTCCCCAGGAAAAGACAGGGGGGCATGAGCAGTTCTTC.

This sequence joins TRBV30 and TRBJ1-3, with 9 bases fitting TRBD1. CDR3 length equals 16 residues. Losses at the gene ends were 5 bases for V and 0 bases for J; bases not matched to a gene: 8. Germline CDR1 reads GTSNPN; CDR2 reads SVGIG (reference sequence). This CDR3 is CAWGEDRGTSGNTIYF. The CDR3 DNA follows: TGTGCCTGGGGAGAGGACAGGGGCACCTCTGGAAACACCATATATTTT.

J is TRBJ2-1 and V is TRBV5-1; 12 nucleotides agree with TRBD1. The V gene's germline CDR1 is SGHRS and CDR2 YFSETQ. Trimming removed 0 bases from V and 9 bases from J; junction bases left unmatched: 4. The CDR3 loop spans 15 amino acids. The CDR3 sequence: CASSLGDRGLGEQFF. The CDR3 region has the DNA TGCGCCAGCAGCTTGGGGGACAGGGGGCTGGGTGAGCAGTTCTTC.

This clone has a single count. The CDR3: CASSPDEGGGRVKYF. For the CDR3, the DNA is TGTGCCAGCAGCCCCGACGAGGGAGGCGGGAGGGTAAAGTACTTC. The chain uses TRBV7-2 and TRBJ2-7; TRBD2 matches at 9 bases. Looked up from germline, CDR1 is SGHTA and CDR2 is FQGNSA. Trimming at V came to 5 bases and at J to 11 bases, leaving 16 bases not matched to a gene. The CDR3 loop spans 15 amino acids.

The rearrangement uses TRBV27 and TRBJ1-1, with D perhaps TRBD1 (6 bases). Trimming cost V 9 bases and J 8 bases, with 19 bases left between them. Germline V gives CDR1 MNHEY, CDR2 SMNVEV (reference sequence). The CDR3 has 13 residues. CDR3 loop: CASNSRPGTEAFF. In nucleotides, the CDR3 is TGTGCCAGTAATTCTCGTCCCGGGACAGAAGCTTTCTTT.

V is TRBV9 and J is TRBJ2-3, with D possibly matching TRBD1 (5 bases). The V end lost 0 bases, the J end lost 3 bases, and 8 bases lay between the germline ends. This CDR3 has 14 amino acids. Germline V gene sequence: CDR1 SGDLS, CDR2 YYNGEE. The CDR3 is CASSVAGITDTQYF. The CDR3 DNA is TGTGCCAGCAGCGTAGCAGGGATTACAGATACGCAGTATTTT.

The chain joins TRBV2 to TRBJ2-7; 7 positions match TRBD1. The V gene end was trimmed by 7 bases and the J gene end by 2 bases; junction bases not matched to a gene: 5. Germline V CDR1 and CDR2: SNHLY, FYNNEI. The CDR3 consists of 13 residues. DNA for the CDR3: TGTGCCAGCAAGGTGACAGGGCCCTACGAGCAGTACTTC. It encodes CASKVTGPYEQYF.